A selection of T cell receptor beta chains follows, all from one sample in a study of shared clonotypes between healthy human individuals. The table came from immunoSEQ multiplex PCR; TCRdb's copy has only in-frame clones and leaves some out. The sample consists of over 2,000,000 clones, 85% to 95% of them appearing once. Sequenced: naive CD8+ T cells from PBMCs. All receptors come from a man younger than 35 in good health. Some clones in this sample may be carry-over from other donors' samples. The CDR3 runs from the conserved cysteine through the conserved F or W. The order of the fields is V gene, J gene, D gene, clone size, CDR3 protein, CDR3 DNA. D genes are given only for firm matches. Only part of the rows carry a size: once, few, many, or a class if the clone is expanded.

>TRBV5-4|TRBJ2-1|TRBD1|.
CASSLGTGDEQFF
TGTGCCAGCAGCTTAGGGACAGGCGATGAGCAGTTCTTC
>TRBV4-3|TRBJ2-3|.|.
CASSQEKDTQYF
TGCGCCAGCAGCCAAGAAAAGGATACGCAGTATTTT
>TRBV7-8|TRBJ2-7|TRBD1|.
CASSPNTGVYEQYF
TGTGCCAGCAGCCCCAATACAGGGGTCTACGAGCAGTACTTC
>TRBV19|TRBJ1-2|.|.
CASRTGQGLDYGYTF
TGTGCCAGTAGAACGGGGCAGGGGTTGGACTATGGCTACACCTTC
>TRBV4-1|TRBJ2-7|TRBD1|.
CASSPDRGNPPEQYF
TGCGCCAGCAGCCCCGACAGGGGGAATCCCCCCGAGCAGTACTTC
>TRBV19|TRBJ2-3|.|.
CASSWGMGTYTQYF
TGTGCCAGTTCTTGGGGAATGGGGACGTATACGCAGTATTTT
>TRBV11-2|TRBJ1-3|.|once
CASQDESGNTIYF
TGTGCCAGCCAGGACGAGTCTGGAAACACCATATATTTT
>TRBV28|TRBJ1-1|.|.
CASSLGRLNTEAFF
TGTGCCAGCAGTTTAGGGCGGTTGAACACTGAAGCTTTCTTT
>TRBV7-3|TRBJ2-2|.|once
CASSLSAGPAGELFF
TGTGCCAGCAGCTTATCTGCAGGGCCCGCCGGGGAGCTGTTTTTT
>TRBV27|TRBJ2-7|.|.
CASTGGVYPYEQYF
TGTGCCAGCACCGGGGGAGTTTACCCCTACGAGCAGTACTTC
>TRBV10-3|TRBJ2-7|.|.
CAITGTELAYEQYF
TGTGCCATCACCGGAACAGAGTTGGCCTACGAGCAGTACTTC
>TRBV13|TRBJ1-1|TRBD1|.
CASSLPEYRGGTEAFF
TGTGCCAGCAGCCTACCCGAATACAGGGGAGGGACTGAAGCTTTCTTT
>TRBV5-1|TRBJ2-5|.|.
CASSRDPGPRLKETQYF
TGCGCCAGCAGCCGTGACCCGGGACCCCGATTAAAAGAGACCCAGTACTTC
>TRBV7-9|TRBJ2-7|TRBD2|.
CASSSLPTSGKSYEQYF
TGTGCCAGCAGCTCCCTCCCGACTAGCGGGAAGTCGTATGAGCAGTACTTC
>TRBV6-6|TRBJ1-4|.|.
CASSYPVRVGEKLFF
TGTGCCAGCAGTTACCCGGTCAGGGTTGGTGAAAAACTGTTTTTT
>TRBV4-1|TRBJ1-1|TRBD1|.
CASSLRQGDTEAFF
TGCGCCAGCAGCCTAAGACAGGGCGACACTGAAGCTTTCTTT
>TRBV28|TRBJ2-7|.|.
CASSMIGTTYEQYF
TGTGCCAGCAGCATGATTGGGACCACCTACGAGCAGTACTTC
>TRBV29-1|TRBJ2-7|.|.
CSVEFRDEQYF
TGCAGCGTTGAATTCCGGGACGAGCAGTACTTC
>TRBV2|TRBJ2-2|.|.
CASSEALLAGPNTGELFF
TGTGCCAGCAGTGAAGCGCTTCTAGCCGGTCCCAACACCGGGGAGCTGTTTTTT
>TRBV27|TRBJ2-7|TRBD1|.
CASSLSAGTGKTEQYF
TGTGCCAGCAGTTTATCAGCCGGGACAGGGAAAACCGAGCAGTACTTC
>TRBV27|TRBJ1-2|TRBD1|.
CASRTGPIF
TGTGCCAGTAGGACAGGCCCTATCTTC
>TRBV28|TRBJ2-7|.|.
CASSLRPSGQKEQYF
TGTGCCAGCAGTTTAAGGCCTAGCGGACAGAAAGAGCAGTACTTC
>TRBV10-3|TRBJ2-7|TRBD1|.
CAISGGQVHPYEQYF
TGTGCCATCAGCGGGGGACAGGTTCACCCCTACGAGCAGTACTTC
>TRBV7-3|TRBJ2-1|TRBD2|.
CASSPASGSYNEQFF
TGTGCCAGCAGCCCGGCTAGCGGGAGTTACAATGAGCAGTTCTTC
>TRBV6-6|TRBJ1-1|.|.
CASSYSPGRRNTEAFF
TGTGCCAGCAGTTACTCTCCGGGGAGAAGGAACACTGAAGCTTTCTTT
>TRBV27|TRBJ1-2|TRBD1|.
CASSLSGDSDGYTF
TGTGCCAGCAGTTTATCTGGGGACAGTGATGGCTACACCTTC
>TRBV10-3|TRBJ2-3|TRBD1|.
CATLTGGGTDTQYF
TGTGCCACCCTCACAGGGGGTGGGACAGATACGCAGTATTTT
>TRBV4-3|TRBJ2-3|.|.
CASSQDRAGASTQYF
TGCGCCAGCAGCCAAGATAGGGCAGGGGCGAGTACGCAGTATTTT
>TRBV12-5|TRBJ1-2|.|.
CASGLVNPGVEYGYTF
TGTGCTAGTGGTTTGGTGAATCCAGGGGTCGAATATGGCTACACCTTC
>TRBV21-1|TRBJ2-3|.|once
CASSRDRDKVEPF
TGTGCCAGCAGCAGGGACCGGGACAAGGTCGAACCATTT
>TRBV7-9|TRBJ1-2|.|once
CASTQMYYGYTF
TGTGCCAGCACCCAAATGTACTATGGCTACACCTTC
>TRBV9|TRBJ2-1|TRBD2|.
CASSVGLAGGWDEQFF
TGTGCCAGCAGCGTGGGACTAGCGGGAGGGTGGGATGAGCAGTTCTTC
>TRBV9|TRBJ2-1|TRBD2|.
CASSVGGSGNDEQFF
TGTGCCAGCAGCGTAGGGGGTAGCGGGAACGATGAGCAGTTCTTC
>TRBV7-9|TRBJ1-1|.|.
CASSRTGTLLGNTEAFF
TGTGCCAGCAGCAGAACCGGGACCCTTCTCGGGAACACTGAAGCTTTCTTT
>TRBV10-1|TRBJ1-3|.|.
CASPFRTEESGNTIYF
TGCGCCAGCCCCTTTCGAACAGAAGAGTCTGGAAACACCATATATTTT